The next 27 T cell receptor beta chains were all read from a single sample in a study of cytomegalovirus exposure and HLA in healthy donors. 60 Vbeta and 13 Jbeta primers were used in PCR. Sequencing was performed with immunoSEQ multiplex PCR; in TCRdb, only in-frame clones are kept and a portion is missing. The data show roughly 160,000 clones, roughly 71% seen once. The specimen sequenced was PBMCs. The receptors come from a girl between 5 and 17 years old in good health and CMV-seronegative.

This chain links TRBV6-1 with TRBJ2-3; unclear D gene. CDR1 MNHNS and CDR2 SASEGT come from the germline V gene. CDR3 length: 14 residues. The germline V and J ends were trimmed by 0 bases and 1 base, with 5 bases remaining between them. CDR3 region: CASSEAGGTDTQYF. CDR3 sequence (DNA): TGTGCCAGCAGTGAAGCGGGCGGCACAGATACGCAGTATTTT.

V gene TRBV11-2 combines with J gene TRBJ2-7; TRBD1 agrees at 8 bases. There are 16 residues in the CDR3. The junction had 5 bases not matched to a gene; V was cut back by 0 bases and J by 1 base. CDR1 is SGHAT, CDR2 FQNNGV, per germline. As DNA, the CDR3 is TGTGCCAGCAGCTTAGATTTACAGGGGGGTTCCTACGAGCAGTACTTC. Amino acid sequence: CASSLDLQGGSYEQYF.

The chain combines TRBV2 with TRBJ1-1; TRBD1 might be the D (6 bases). Germline CDR1 and CDR2: SNHLY and FYNNEI. The length of the CDR3 is 11 residues. The V gene lost 7 bases and the J gene lost 11 bases, with 14 bases spanning the gap. The CDR3 DNA reads as TGTGCCAGCATGGGGGCGGCCGATGCTTTCTTT. Translated, it gives CASMGAADAFF.

The gene calls are TRBV6-5 and TRBJ1-3; D call uncertain. The CDR3 loop spans 15 amino acids. V gave up 4 bases and J gave up 0 bases, with 10 bases separating them. Germline V gene sequence: CDR1 MNHEY, CDR2 SVGAGI. DNA of the CDR3: TGTGCCAGCAGTTCCACAGCAACCTCTGGAAACACCATATATTTT. Its protein product is CASSSTATSGNTIYF.

The V call is TRBV7-9, the J call TRBJ1-1, with 8 bases matching TRBD1. CDR3 length: 14 amino acids. Unmatched junction bases numbered 3, after V lost 5 bases and J lost 1 base. CDR1 is SEHNR and CDR2 is FQNEAQ in the germline V gene (reference sequence). CDR3 sequence (DNA): TGTGCCAGCAGCGGCAGGGGGCCGAACACTGAAGCTTTCTTT. Translated, it gives CASSGRGPNTEAFF.

In this sample, this clone turned up a few times. V gene TRBV6-5 combines with J gene TRBJ1-1, with D possibly matching TRBD1 (6 bases). CDR3 length: 14 amino acids. V lost 7 bases and J 11 bases, leaving 23 bases between the germline ends. Germline lookup yields CDR1 MNHEY and CDR2 SVGAGI. CDR3 nucleotide sequence: TGTGCCAGCACCCCGCCGGGACACCTTACACCGGCTTTCTTT. It encodes CASTPPGHLTPAFF.

The chain combines TRBV29-1 with TRBJ2-5, with D possibly TRBD1 on 5 matching bases. The J call may be wrong; the DNA end is better matched by TRBJ2-7. The germline V gene encodes CDR1 SQVTM and CDR2 ANQGSEA. The length of the CDR3 is 13 residues. The CDR3 is CSVGGSSTYEQYF. The CDR3 region has the DNA TGCAGCGTTGGGGGCAGCAGCACCTACGAGCAGTACTTC.

V usage is TRBV5-8 and J usage is TRBJ2-1; 16 nucleotides align to TRBD2. CDR1 is SGHTS, CDR2 YDEGEE, per germline. Trimming took 3 bases from V and 3 from J; bases not matched to a gene: 3. This CDR3 contains 17 residues. CDR3 sequence: CASSSGLAGGGYNEQFF. In DNA, the CDR3 is TGTGCCAGCAGCTCGGGACTAGCGGGGGGGGGCTACAATGAGCAGTTCTTC.

This chain's CDR3 is CASSMTSGVQETQYF. The CDR3 coding sequence is TGTGCCAGTAGTATGACTAGCGGGGTGCAAGAGACCCAGTACTTC. This chain links TRBV19 with TRBJ2-5, with 11 bases identical to TRBD2. The CDR3 is 15 amino acids. With 3 bases clipped from V and 2 bases from J, the junction kept 2 bases outside the gene matches. Germline V gene sequence: CDR1 LNHDA, CDR2 SQIVND (reference sequence).

This clone was found once. The rearrangement uses TRBV18 and TRBJ1-1; no reliable D call. The CDR3 totals 13 residues. The germline CDR1 and CDR2 sequences are KGHSH and LQKENI. V was trimmed by 5 bases and J by 0 bases, leaving 7 bases between them. The CDR3 coding sequence is TGTGCCAGCTCAGGCATACTGAACACTGAAGCTTTCTTT. It is translated as CASSGILNTEAFF.

The chain couples TRBV27 to TRBJ2-1, with D tentatively TRBD2 (6 bases). V was clipped by 2 bases and J by 0 bases, with 17 bases between them. In germline, CDR1 is MNHEY, CDR2 SMNVEV (reference sequence). The CDR3 has 18 residues. CDR3 sequence (DNA): TGTGCCAGCAGTTTAGGGTTAGGAGGGGCCAGCTCCTACAATGAGCAGTTCTTC. Amino acid sequence: CASSLGLGGASSYNEQFF.

V and J are TRBV2 and TRBJ2-7; possibly TRBD1 for D (6 bases). The CDR3 is made up of 15 amino acids. Germline V gene data show CDR1 as SNHLY and CDR2 as FYNNEI. The ends were cut back, 6 bases at V and 3 bases at J, with 18 bases in the middle. In nucleotides, the CDR3 is TGTGCCAGCAGCGCCGGACAGATTCTTATCTACGAGCAGTACTTC. The encoded protein is CASSAGQILIYEQYF. The full variable domain, its missing parts supplied by reference TRBV2 and TRBJ2-7, is EPEVTQTPSHQVTQMGQEVILRCVPISNHLYFYWYRQILGQKVEFLVSFYNNEISEKSEIFDDQFSVERPDGSNFTLKIRSTKLEDSAMYFCASSAGQILIYEQYFGPGTRLTVT.

This chain links TRBV6-1 with TRBJ1-5; 8 positions match TRBD1. The CDR3 sequence is 13 residues long. Germline CDR1 MNHNS, CDR2 SASEGT. With 7 bases clipped from V and 7 bases from J, the junction kept 6 bases outside the gene matches. The CDR3 coding sequence is TGTGCCAGCAACAAGGACAGGGACCAGCCCCAGCATTTT. It encodes CASNKDRDQPQHF.

The V call is TRBV18, the J call TRBJ1-5; D is ambiguous. The CDR3 spans 14 residues. Trimming left V 6 bases short and J 3 bases short, with 12 bases between. Germline V gene lookup returns CDR1 KGHSH and CDR2 LQKENI. CDR3 nucleotide sequence: TGTGCCAGCTCCTTGGGAGGGCTCAATCAGCCCCAGCATTTT. It specifies CASSLGGLNQPQHF.

This clone was detected a few times. This chain joins TRBV7-3 and TRBJ2-3; 9 bases map to TRBD1. With V trimmed by 11 bases and J by 7 bases, 7 bases remained unmatched. The CDR3 extends over 12 amino acids. Germline V gives CDR1 SGHTA, CDR2 FQGTGA. The CDR3 protein is CAVQGAQNTQYF. The CDR3 DNA follows: TGTGCCGTACAGGGGGCGCAAAATACGCAGTATTTT.

The chain links TRBV7-2 to TRBJ1-2; D may be TRBD1 (5 bases). The CDR3 has 16 amino acids. The V end was cut by 4 bases, the J end by 0 bases, with 15 bases between. Germline V CDR1 and CDR2: SGHTA, FQGNSA. The CDR3 region has the DNA TGTGCCAGCAGCTCCGGACACTTGACTTCTAACTATGGCTACACCTTC. Protein: CASSSGHLTSNYGYTF.

This chain joins TRBV4-1 and TRBJ1-2; D is perhaps TRBD1 (5 bases). Germline CDR1 is MGHRA and CDR2 is YSYEKL. This CDR3 spans 17 amino acids. Trimming stripped 1 base from V and 4 bases from J, with 19 bases between. The CDR3 sequence: CASSQGMRQGWSYGYTF. The CDR3 nucleotides read TGCGCCAGCAGCCAAGGAATGAGGCAGGGATGGAGCTATGGCTACACCTTC.

The chain uses TRBV6-1 and TRBJ2-7, with 12 bases identical to TRBD2. Germline V gene sequence: CDR1 MNHNS, CDR2 SASEGT. The CDR3 runs 15 residues. J lost 5 bases, V lost 2 bases, and 4 bases had no gene match. CDR3 in DNA: TGTGCCAGCAGTGAACAGACTAGCGGGGGAAACGAGCAGTACTTC. This encodes CASSEQTSGGNEQYF.

CDR3 region: CASSPDTGELFF. DNA for the CDR3: TGTGCCAGCAGCCCGGACACCGGGGAGCTGTTTTTT. The chain is built from TRBV9 and TRBJ2-2; D unresolved. CDR3 length: 12 residues. Trimming removed 4 bases at V and 3 bases at J, with 4 bases between. The germline V gene has CDR1 SGDLS and CDR2 YYNGEE.

The chain is built from TRBV7-6 and TRBJ1-5; TRBD1 is a possible D gene (5 bases). CDR1 and CDR2 (germline): SGHVS, FNYEAQ. Trimming removed 11 bases at V and 1 base at J, with 12 bases between. This CDR3 region has 13 residues. The CDR3 spells CARVAGSNQPQHF. The CDR3 DNA reads TGTGCCCGGGTTGCAGGGAGCAATCAGCCCCAGCATTTT.

The genes are TRBV19 and TRBJ1-6, with unresolved D. CDR3 size: 14 residues. Germline CDR1 LNHDA, CDR2 SQIVND (reference sequence). The V and J ends lost 0 bases and 13 bases respectively, with 13 bases between them. CDR3 nucleotide sequence: TGTGCCAGTAGTATAGATCGTACCGGCGGCCCCCTCCACTTT. This gives the protein CASSIDRTGGPLHF.

This clone has a single count. The chain is built from TRBV4-2 and TRBJ2-2, with D tentatively TRBD1 (6 bases). V shed 0 bases and J shed 4 bases, with 12 bases lying between them. This CDR3 has 16 residues. CDR1 is LGHNA, CDR2 YNFKEQ, per germline. The CDR3 sequence: CASSQDLRTVTGELFF. The CDR3 DNA follows: TGTGCCAGCAGCCAAGATTTGAGGACAGTCACCGGGGAGCTGTTTTTT.

V is TRBV7-8 and J is TRBJ2-1; D unresolved. Germline V gene data show CDR1 as SGHVS and CDR2 as FQNEAQ. V dropped 4 bases and J dropped 5 bases, with 9 bases sitting between them. CDR3 length: 13 amino acids. The CDR3 coding sequence is TGTGCCAGCAGCTCTTCGCTAGACAATGAGCAGTTCTTC. It specifies CASSSSLDNEQFF.

The chain combines TRBV29-1 with TRBJ2-3; maybe TRBD2 (7 bases). CDR3 length: 15 amino acids. The germline V gene encodes CDR1 SQVTM and CDR2 ANQGSEA. V shed 4 bases and J shed 2 bases, with 16 bases lying between them. The CDR3 coding sequence is TGCAGCGTTGGTGAGGCGGGGGCCCACACAGATACGCAGTATTTT. This sequence encodes CSVGEAGAHTDTQYF.

This chain links TRBV6-5 with TRBJ1-1; possible D gene TRBD1, 6 bases. The CDR3 is made up of 14 amino acids. Trimming shortened V by 6 bases and J by 0 bases, and 11 bases separated the two germline ends. Germline CDR1 is MNHEY and CDR2 is SVGAGI. Here the CDR3 reads CASSSDRLNTEAFF. CDR3 nucleotide sequence: TGTGCCAGCAGCTCCGACAGGCTGAACACTGAAGCTTTCTTT.

As regards this clone: Its ends do not fully match the called genes, so a read error is possible. This chain connects TRBV7-9 to TRBJ1-6, with unresolved D. Germline assignment: CDR1 SEHNR and CDR2 FQNEAQ (reference sequence). The CDR3 sequence is 12 residues long. DNA of the CDR3: TGTGCCAGCAGCTTAGCTAATTCCCCCCTCCACTTT. It translates to CASSLANSPLHF. The entire variable domain, with the rest obtained from reference TRBV7-9 and TRBJ1-6, is as follows: DTGVSQNPRHKITKRGQNVTFRCDPISEHNRLYWYRQTLGQGPEFLTYFQNEAQLEKSRLLSDRFSAERPKGSFSTLEIQRTEQGDSAMYLCASSLANSPLHFGNGTRLTVT.

V is TRBV6-1 and J is TRBJ1-4; D is unclear. Germline CDR1 is MNHNS and CDR2 is SASEGT. The CDR3 extends over 14 amino acids. The germline V and J ends were trimmed by 6 bases and 7 bases, with 15 bases remaining between them. In nucleotides, the CDR3 is TGTGCCAGCAGCTTTAAAGTTTCGGGTGAAAAACTGTTTTTT. As protein: CASSFKVSGEKLFF.